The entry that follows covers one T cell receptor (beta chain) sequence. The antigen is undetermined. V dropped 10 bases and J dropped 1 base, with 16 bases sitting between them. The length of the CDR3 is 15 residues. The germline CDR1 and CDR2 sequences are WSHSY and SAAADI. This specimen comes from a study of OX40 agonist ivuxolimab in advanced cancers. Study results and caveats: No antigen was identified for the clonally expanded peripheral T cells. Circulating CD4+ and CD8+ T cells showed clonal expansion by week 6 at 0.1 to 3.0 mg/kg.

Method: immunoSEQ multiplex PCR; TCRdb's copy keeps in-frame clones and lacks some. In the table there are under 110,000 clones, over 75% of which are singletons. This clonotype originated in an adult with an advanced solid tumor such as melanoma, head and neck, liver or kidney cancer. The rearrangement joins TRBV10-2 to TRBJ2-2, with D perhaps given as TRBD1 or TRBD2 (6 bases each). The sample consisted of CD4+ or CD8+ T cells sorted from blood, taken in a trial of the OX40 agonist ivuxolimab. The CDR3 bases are TGCGCCACCCCCAGGGGAGGCCAGAACACCGGGGAGCTGTTTTTT. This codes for CATPRGGQNTGELFF.